The 12 T cell receptor beta chains below all came from one sample that was sequenced in a study of shared clonotypes between healthy human individuals. Clones were read by immunoSEQ multiplex PCR, and TCRdb kept only the in-frame ones, dropping some. The sample records 850,000 to 1,200,000 clones, around 74% being singletons. Specimen: memory CD4+ T cells sorted from blood. Subset indicated: CD45RA-negative fraction. The receptors originated from a man aged 18 to 30 in good health.

Comment on this clone: This may be a read error: a much more frequent sequence differs by one nucleotide. The chain links TRBV7-9 to TRBJ1-1; a possible D gene is TRBD1 (5 bases). Trimming left V 3 bases short and J 1 base short, with 6 bases between. Germline lookup yields CDR1 SEHNR and CDR2 FQNEAQ (reference sequence). This CDR3 spans 13 amino acids. CDR3 nucleotide sequence: TGTGCCAGCAGCTTGGACACGAACACTGAAGCTTTCTTT. The encoded protein is CASSLDTNTEAFF.

This clone has ten or more counts. V usage is TRBV2 and J usage is TRBJ2-7, with no clear D. The CDR3 runs to 15 residues. V lost 3 bases to trimming and J lost 4 bases, with 16 bases between them. The germline CDR1 and CDR2 sequences are SNHLY and FYNNEI. In nucleotides, the CDR3 is TGTGCCAGCAGTGACCCAGCTGGCCACAAGTACGAGCAGTACTTC. This gives the protein CASSDPAGHKYEQYF.

This clone was observed a few times. This chain joins TRBV6-5 and TRBJ2-7, with D unresolved. Germline assignment: CDR1 MNHEY and CDR2 SVGAGI. Trimming took 5 bases from V and 7 from J, leaving 15 bases between them. The CDR3 is 13 residues long. CDR3: CASSTLMPGEQYF. The CDR3 DNA reads as TGTGCCAGCAGTACCCTCATGCCGGGTGAGCAGTACTTC.

The rearrangement uses TRBV19 and TRBJ2-3, with D possibly being TRBD1 (5 bases). The CDR3 contains 15 residues. The V end lost 2 bases, the J end lost 5 bases, and 14 bases lay between the germline ends. Germline CDR1 reads LNHDA; CDR2 reads SQIVND (reference sequence). CDR3 nucleotides: TGTGCCAGTAGTATATGGCAGGGCGGCGGAGATACGCAGTATTTT. Translating gives CASSIWQGGGDTQYF.

This sequence joins TRBV11-2 and TRBJ2-4; TRBD1 matches 8 bases. CDR1 SGHAT and CDR2 FQNNGV come from the germline V gene. This CDR3 spans 16 amino acids. V shed 5 bases, J shed 6 bases, and the junction held 12 bases outside the gene matches. The CDR3 here is CASSRTMTGDGNIQYF. The CDR3 DNA follows: TGTGCCAGCAGCCGTACGATGACAGGGGATGGAAACATTCAGTACTTC.

The rearrangement joins TRBV29-1 to TRBJ2-3, with TRBD2 matching over 11 bases. The ends lost 3 bases at V and 4 bases at J; junction bases unmatched: 6. Germline V CDR1 and CDR2: SQVTM, ANQGSEA. The CDR3 length is 15 residues. The CDR3 sequence: CSVETGLAVSDTQYF. Written as DNA, the CDR3 is TGCAGCGTTGAGACGGGACTAGCGGTCTCAGATACGCAGTATTTT.

V and J are TRBV25-1 and TRBJ1-4; 7 nucleotides line up with TRBD1. Germline values: CDR1 MGHDK, CDR2 SYGVNS. V lost 3 bases to trimming and J lost 7 bases; unmatched junction nucleotides: 11. The CDR3 loop spans 16 amino acids. DNA of the CDR3: TGTGCCAGCAGTGATCCCCGGACAGGTCCCTTTGAAAAACTGTTTTTT. As protein: CASSDPRTGPFEKLFF.

This chain joins TRBV6-5 and TRBJ1-1, with TRBD1 as a possible D gene (5 bases). Germline V gene sequence: CDR1 MNHEY, CDR2 SVGAGI. Trimming removed 6 bases at V and 0 bases at J, with 11 bases between. CDR3 length: 14 amino acids. The CDR3: CASRGTSLNTEAFF. Here the CDR3 DNA reads TGTGCCAGCAGAGGGACGTCTTTGAACACTGAAGCTTTCTTT.

The rearrangement joins TRBV5-1 to TRBJ2-2, with TRBD2 matching 9 bases. The germline V gene encodes CDR1 SGHRS and CDR2 YFSETQ. The trim removed 0 bases at V and 6 bases at J, leaving 6 bases unmatched. The CDR3 is 16 residues long. The CDR3 is CASSLGASGTSGELFF. CDR3 sequence (DNA): TGCGCCAGCAGCTTGGGAGCTAGCGGGACATCCGGGGAGCTGTTTTTT.

CDR3 sequence: CASKKTGDSYNSPLHF. The CDR3 coding sequence is TGTGCCAGTAAAAAAACGGGGGACTCCTATAATTCACCCCTCCACTTT. The chain is built from TRBV19 and TRBJ1-6; D is perhaps TRBD1 (5 bases). Trimming removed 7 bases at V and 0 bases at J, with 13 bases between. Germline values: CDR1 LNHDA, CDR2 SQIVND (reference sequence). The CDR3 has 16 amino acids.

This chain connects TRBV7-2 to TRBJ2-7; maybe TRBD1 (7 bases). The germline CDR1 and CDR2 sequences are SGHTA and FQGNSA. The V end was cut by 6 bases, the J end by 1 base, with 19 bases between. CDR3 size: 16 residues. CDR3 DNA: TGTGCCAGCAGTTTGGCGGGACAGTACCCGTCCTACGAGCAGTACTTC. Translated, it gives CASSLAGQYPSYEQYF.

This chain's CDR3 is CASSPNSNANTEAFF. The CDR3 bases are TGCGCCAGCAGCCCGAACAGTAACGCGAACACTGAAGCTTTCTTT. The genes are TRBV5-1 and TRBJ1-1; no firm D call. The CDR3 has 15 amino acids. V was cut by 4 bases and J by 1 base, with 14 bases left in between. In germline, CDR1 is SGHRS, CDR2 YFSETQ.